Following are 17 T cell receptor beta chains from one sample sequenced in a study of shared clonotypes between healthy human individuals. Measured with immunoSEQ multiplex PCR; TCRdb has only the in-frame clones, and not every one. In the table there are approximately 2.1 million clones, more than 80% of which are singletons. The sequenced material came from naive CD4+ T cells from PBMCs. The subset denotes: CD45RA+ positively selected. These receptors all stem from a man in his late teens or twenties in good health. Some clones in this sample may be carry-over from other donors' samples.

DNA for the CDR3: TGTGCCAGCAGCTTTAGCGGGACAAAGGGAGAGCAGTACTTC. It specifies CASSFSGTKGEQYF. The chain uses TRBV7-9 and TRBJ2-5; TRBD2 matches at 8 bases. The CDR3 sequence is 14 residues long. CDR1 SEHNR and CDR2 FQNEAQ come from the germline V gene (reference sequence). Germline trimming cut 3 bases from V and 11 bases from J; bases unmatched to any gene: 11.

The rearrangement joins TRBV4-2 to TRBJ2-2; D is perhaps TRBD1 or TRBD2 (5 bases each). V lost 5 bases, J lost 0 bases, and 13 bases lay in between. The CDR3 covers 16 residues. The germline V gene has CDR1 LGHNA and CDR2 YNFKEQ. The CDR3 loop reads CASSKRDGSNTGELFF. CDR3 nucleotides: TGTGCCAGCAGCAAACGGGACGGATCGAACACCGGGGAGCTGTTTTTT.

The chain combines TRBV7-3 with TRBJ2-7, with 8 bases fitting TRBD2. The V gene's germline CDR1 is SGHTA and CDR2 FQGTGA. Trimming at V came to 0 bases and at J to 3 bases, leaving 4 bases not matched to a gene. The CDR3 runs to 15 residues. The CDR3 sequence is CASSLTSGTLYEQYF. The CDR3, as DNA: TGTGCCAGCAGCTTAACTAGCGGGACGCTCTACGAGCAGTACTTC. Variable domain in full (rest from reference TRBV7-3 and TRBJ2-7): GAGVSQTPSNKVTEKGKYVELRCDPISGHTALYWYRQSLGQGPEFLIYFQGTGAADDSGLPNDRFFAVRPEGSVSTLKIQRTERGDSAVYLCASSLTSGTLYEQYFGPGTRLTVT.

The chain joins TRBV19 to TRBJ1-2; D call uncertain. The CDR3 has 16 amino acids. Trimming cost V 3 bases and J 4 bases, with 18 bases left between them. Germline assignment: CDR1 LNHDA and CDR2 SQIVND (reference sequence). The CDR3 bases are TGTGCCAGTAGTATTCGTAGAGAAACGCTATTCTATGGCTACACCTTC. It specifies CASSIRRETLFYGYTF.

CDR3 DNA sequence: TGTGCCAGCAGCTTATCGGCCCTGACACGGGGAGGGGAAAAACTGTTTTTT. Its translation is CASSLSALTRGGEKLFF. The chain recombines TRBV7-9 with TRBJ1-4, with D hard to call. V was cut by 2 bases and J by 8 bases, with 21 bases left in between. The CDR3 is made up of 17 amino acids. Germline V gene data show CDR1 as SEHNR and CDR2 as FQNEAQ (reference sequence). Supplemented by reference TRBV7-9 and TRBJ1-4, the full variable domain reads DTGVSQNPRHKITKRGQNVTFRCDPISEHNRLYWYRQTLGQGPEFLTYFQNEAQLEKSRLLSDRFSAERPKGSFSTLEIQRTEQGDSAMYLCASSLSALTRGGEKLFFGSGTQLSVL.

The chain recombines TRBV6-1 with TRBJ2-5; 14 bases agree with TRBD2. The V gene end was trimmed by 4 bases and the J gene end by 5 bases; junction bases not matched to a gene: 9. The germline V gene encodes CDR1 MNHNS and CDR2 SASEGT. This CDR3 has 17 amino acids. CDR3 residues: CASSVRLAGGVRETQYF. CDR3 in DNA: TGTGCCAGCAGTGTACGACTAGCGGGAGGGGTGAGGGAGACCCAGTACTTC.

The chain joins TRBV28 to TRBJ1-1, with unresolved D. The V end was cut by 6 bases, the J end by 4 bases, with 9 bases between. Germline values: CDR1 MDHEN, CDR2 SYDVKM. This CDR3 contains 12 residues. CDR3 sequence (DNA): TGTGCCAGCAGAGCTTATCTCACTGAAGCTTTCTTT. Its translation is CASRAYLTEAFF.

The chain carries TRBV19 and TRBJ2-5; 8 bases align to TRBD1. This CDR3 spans 15 amino acids. The germline gives CDR1 LNHDA, CDR2 SQIVND (reference sequence). Trimming cost V 4 bases and J 0 bases; bases outside gene matches: 4. Here the CDR3 DNA reads TGTGCCAGTAGTACAGGGGGCTTTGACCAAGAGACCCAGTACTTC. Translation: CASSTGGFDQETQYF.

This chain uses TRBV11-2 with TRBJ1-1; no clear D. The CDR3 consists of 16 residues. CDR1 is SGHAT and CDR2 is FQNNGV in the germline V gene. The germline V and J ends were trimmed by 5 bases and 2 bases, with 18 bases remaining between them. The DNA for the CDR3 is TGTGCCAGCAGCCCACTCAGTACTGCTACTAACACTGAAGCTTTCTTT. Its translation is CASSPLSTATNTEAFF.

This clone was counted a single time. This chain uses TRBV11-2 with TRBJ2-1, with a possible D match to TRBD1 (6 bases). The CDR3 spans 18 residues. Germline V gives CDR1 SGHAT, CDR2 FQNNGV. V was pared by 7 bases and J by 1 base, with 23 bases between. The CDR3 is CASTPVWGRRDSYNEQFF. The DNA for the CDR3 is TGTGCCAGCACCCCGGTGTGGGGGCGTCGGGATTCCTACAATGAGCAGTTCTTC.

This clone has just one count. CDR3 in DNA: TGTGCCAGCTCACAGATCTGGGACACGGGGACAGATACGCAGTATTTT. The encoded protein is CASSQIWDTGTDTQYF. V and J are TRBV18 and TRBJ2-3, with D possibly matching TRBD1 (6 bases). Germline CDR1 and CDR2: KGHSH and LQKENI. CDR3 length: 16 amino acids. Trimming removed 4 bases at V and 3 bases at J, with 17 bases between.

The V and J genes are TRBV27 and TRBJ2-7, with D perhaps TRBD1 or TRBD2 (5 bases each). V was cut by 5 bases and J by 3 bases, with 14 bases left in between. CDR3 length: 14 residues. Germline V gene lookup returns CDR1 MNHEY and CDR2 SMNVEV (reference sequence). The CDR3 DNA follows: TGTGCCAGCAGTGGCCGGGACGGACACTACGAGCAGTACTTC. This sequence encodes CASSGRDGHYEQYF.

The rearrangement uses TRBV5-1 and TRBJ1-5; tentative D call: TRBD1 (6 bases). V was clipped by 3 bases and J by 5 bases, with 12 bases between them. The CDR3 is 14 amino acids. CDR1 and CDR2 from the germline V gene are SGHRS and YFSETQ. The CDR3 protein is CASSWGGADQPQHF. CDR3 sequence (DNA): TGCGCCAGCAGCTGGGGGGGGGCCGATCAGCCCCAGCATTTT.

The rearrangement uses TRBV6-5 and TRBJ2-7, with 7 positions matching TRBD2. The J segment lost 3 bases and the V segment lost 6 bases, leaving 8 bases of the junction unmatched. The length of the CDR3 is 14 residues. Germline V gene sequence: CDR1 MNHEY, CDR2 SVGAGI. Here the CDR3 DNA reads TGTGCCAGCAGCTCTCGGGGAGGGAACTACGAGCAGTACTTC. Translation: CASSSRGGNYEQYF.

This chain connects TRBV10-3 to TRBJ2-7; 8 bases are a match to TRBD2. Trimming took 8 bases from V and 0 from J; bases not matched to a gene: 3. The germline V gene has CDR1 ENHRY and CDR2 SYGVKD. The CDR3 is made up of 13 amino acids. The CDR3 DNA is TGTGCCATCGCGCGGGAGGCCTCCTACGAGCAGTACTTC. As protein: CAIAREASYEQYF.

This chain connects TRBV29-1 to TRBJ2-5; 7 bases map to TRBD1. V shed 7 bases, J shed 5 bases, and the junction held 10 bases outside the gene matches. Germline V gives CDR1 SQVTM, CDR2 ANQGSEA. This CDR3 spans 13 amino acids. The CDR3 loop reads CSETGDPDETQYF. CDR3 nucleotides: TGCAGCGAAACAGGGGATCCGGACGAGACCCAGTACTTC.

This chain joins TRBV6-5 and TRBJ1-2; a weak D match, TRBD1 (5 bases). In germline, CDR1 is MNHEY, CDR2 SVGAGI. The CDR3 is 14 residues long. Trimming took off 7 bases at V and 7 bases at J, with 19 bases between the two ends. The CDR3 DNA sequence: TGTGCCAGCAAGGCACCCGGGACCCGGGGTGGCTACACCTTC. Translating it yields CASKAPGTRGGYTF.